This entry features one T cell receptor (beta chain) sequence. The antigen it binds to is not known. No base qualities exist here, and no much larger clone lies one base off it. For sequencing of the TCRbeta CDR3 region, genomic DNA was extracted from the sorted cells. The immunoSEQ Assay was used to sequence the TCRbeta CDR3 regions. In its TCRdb copy, this immuneACCESS table keeps in-frame sequences only and misses some clones. Where compared with another copy, unresolved V genes explain less than half of these, and the others have no known cause. For this sample the table gives roughly 48,000 clones, of which 70% to 90% were detected only once. The leading ten clones occupy 9.9% of the sample. As encoded in the germline V gene, CDR1 is SNHLY while CDR2 is FYNNEI. The CDR3 measures 16 amino acids from cysteine to phenylalanine. This entry keeps only the CDR3 DNA: 48 bases, framed from base 1. The junction shows trimming of 2 bases on V and 6 bases on J, and the gene matches do not reach 7 bases of it.

The sample originates from a study of OX40 agonist ivuxolimab in advanced cancers. Broadly, across the study: Ivuxolimab, which targeted the costimulatory receptor OX40 (CD134), was an agonistic, fully human IgG2 monoclonal antibody. The paper covers the monotherapy dose-escalation part of the phase I ivuxolimab trial, which included N ≈ 54 patients. Partial responses were achieved by three dose-escalation patients, of whom one had hepatocellular carcinoma and two had cutaneous melanoma. Among the roughly 52 dose-escalation patients, some 20 had hepatocellular carcinoma, roughly 15 melanoma, 9 renal cell carcinoma and 9 head and neck cancer. Patients were allowed to have had prior anti-PD-1, anti-PD-L1 or anti-CTLA-4 therapy, and around 37% of the dose-escalation patients had previously received checkpoint inhibitors. A male proportion of roughly 80% and a mean age of approximately 60 years, ranging from about 23 to 90, were recorded for the dose-escalation cohort. Intravenous ivuxolimab was administered to patients every 2 weeks at six dose levels: 0.01, 0.1, 0.3, 1.5, 3 and 10 mg/kg. Peripheral TCRbeta sequencing was intended to test whether TCR sequence diversity was altered and clonal T-cell expansion was caused by ivuxolimab.

Patients with a history of autoimmune disease or receiving systemic immunosuppression were excluded from the trial. Peripheral blood for TCR sequencing was drawn from every dose cohort at baseline, at cycle 4 day 1 and at cycle 7 day 1. The samples were taken from a phase I, first-in-human, multicenter, open-label dose-escalation trial of ivuxolimab. Adults with locally advanced or metastatic melanoma, renal cell carcinoma, hepatocellular carcinoma or head and neck squamous cell carcinoma were enrolled in the trial. Before TCR sequencing, CD4+ T cells and CD8+ T cells were sorted from peripheral blood as separate populations. Here is what the overall study found, with its caveats: At doses from 0.1 to 3.0 mg/kg, clonal expansion was seen in both CD4+ and CD8+ blood T cells between baseline and week 6. After ivuxolimab, more expanded clones were found on average in CD8+ T cells than in CD4+ T cells. Low levels of normalized T-cell clonal expansion were also seen in some nonresponding patients. In the 0.1-3.0 mg/kg groups, partial responders had among the lowest normalized peripheral clonal expansion, particularly in CD8+ T cells. Which antigens the clonally expanded peripheral T cells were specific for was not determined.

This chain joins TRBV2 to TRBJ2-5; 12 bases in the junction line up with TRBD2. The sequence came from an adult with an advanced solid tumor such as melanoma, head and neck, liver or kidney cancer. Sequences were derived from CD4+ or CD8+ T cells sorted from blood, sampled in a trial of the OX40 agonist ivuxolimab. The nucleotide sequence is TGTGCCAGCAGTGAAAAACTAGCGGGAGGTTCGAAGACCCAGTACTTC. It is translated as CASSEKLAGGSKTQYF.